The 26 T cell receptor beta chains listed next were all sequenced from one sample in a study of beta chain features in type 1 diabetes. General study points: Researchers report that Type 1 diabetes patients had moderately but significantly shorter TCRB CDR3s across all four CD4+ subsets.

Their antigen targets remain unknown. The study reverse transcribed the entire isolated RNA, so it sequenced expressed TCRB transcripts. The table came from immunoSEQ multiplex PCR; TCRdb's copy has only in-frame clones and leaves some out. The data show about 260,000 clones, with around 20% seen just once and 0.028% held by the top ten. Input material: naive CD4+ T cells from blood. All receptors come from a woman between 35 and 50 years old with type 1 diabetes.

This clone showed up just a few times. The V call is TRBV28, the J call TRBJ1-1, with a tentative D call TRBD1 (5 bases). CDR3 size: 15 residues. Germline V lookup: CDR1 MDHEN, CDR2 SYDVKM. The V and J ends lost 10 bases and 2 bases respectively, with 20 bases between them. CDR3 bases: TGTGCCACATACTATAGGGGCAGGGTCAACACTGAAGCTTTCTTT. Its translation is CATYYRGRVNTEAFF.

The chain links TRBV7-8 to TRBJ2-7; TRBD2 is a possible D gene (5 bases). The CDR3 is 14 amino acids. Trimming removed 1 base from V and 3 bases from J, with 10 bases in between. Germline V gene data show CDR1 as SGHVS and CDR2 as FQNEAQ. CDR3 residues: CASSLDRGLYEQYF. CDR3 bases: TGTGCCAGCAGCTTAGACCGTGGACTCTACGAGCAGTACTTC.

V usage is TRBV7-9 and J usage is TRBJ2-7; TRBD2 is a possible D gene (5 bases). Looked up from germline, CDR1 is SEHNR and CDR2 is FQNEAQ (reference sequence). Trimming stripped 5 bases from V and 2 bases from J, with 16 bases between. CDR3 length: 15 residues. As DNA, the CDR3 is TGTGCCAGCAGCCCTCCCCGGGGAAACACCTACGAGCAGTACTTC. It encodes CASSPPRGNTYEQYF.

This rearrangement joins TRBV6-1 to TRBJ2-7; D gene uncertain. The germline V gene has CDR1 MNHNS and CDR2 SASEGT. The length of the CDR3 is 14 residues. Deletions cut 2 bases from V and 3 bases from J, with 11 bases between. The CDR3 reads CASSEIAVSYEQYF. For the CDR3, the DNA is TGTGCCAGCAGTGAAATCGCGGTAAGCTACGAGCAGTACTTC.

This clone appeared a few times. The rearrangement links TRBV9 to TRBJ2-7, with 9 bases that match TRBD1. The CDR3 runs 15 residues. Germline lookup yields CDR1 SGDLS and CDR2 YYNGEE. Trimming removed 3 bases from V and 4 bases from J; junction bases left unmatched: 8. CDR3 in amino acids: CASSAAQGAGYEQYF. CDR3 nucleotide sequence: TGTGCCAGCAGCGCGGCACAGGGGGCAGGATACGAGCAGTACTTC. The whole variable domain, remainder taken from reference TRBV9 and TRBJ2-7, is DSGVTQTPKHLITATGQRVTLRCSPRSGDLSVYWYQQSLDQGLQFLIQYYNGEERAKGNILERFSAQQFPDLHSELNLSSLELGDSALYFCASSAAQGAGYEQYFGPGTRLTVT.

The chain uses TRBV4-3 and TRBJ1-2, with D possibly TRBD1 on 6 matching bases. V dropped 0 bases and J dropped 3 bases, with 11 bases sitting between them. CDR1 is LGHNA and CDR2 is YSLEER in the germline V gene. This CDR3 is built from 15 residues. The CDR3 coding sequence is TGCGCCAGCAGCCAAGAATTGGGGACATACTATGGCTACACCTTC. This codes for CASSQELGTYYGYTF.

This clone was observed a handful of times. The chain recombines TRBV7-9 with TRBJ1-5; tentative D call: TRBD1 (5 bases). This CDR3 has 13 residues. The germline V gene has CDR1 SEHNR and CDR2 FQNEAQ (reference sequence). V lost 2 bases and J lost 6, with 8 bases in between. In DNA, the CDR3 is TGTGCCAGCAGCTTACAGGGTTCTCAGCCCCAGCATTTT. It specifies CASSLQGSQPQHF.

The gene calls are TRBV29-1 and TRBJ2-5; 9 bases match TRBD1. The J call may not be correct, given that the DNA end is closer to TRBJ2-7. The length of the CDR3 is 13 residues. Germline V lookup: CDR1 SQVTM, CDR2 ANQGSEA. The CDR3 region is CSVGGQGLYEQYF. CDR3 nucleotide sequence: TGCAGCGTTGGTGGACAGGGGCTCTACGAGCAGTACTTC.

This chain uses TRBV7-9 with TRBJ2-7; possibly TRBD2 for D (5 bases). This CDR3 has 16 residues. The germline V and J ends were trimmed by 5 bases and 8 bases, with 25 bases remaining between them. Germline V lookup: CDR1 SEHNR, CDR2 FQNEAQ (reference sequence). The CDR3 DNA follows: TGTGCCAGCAGCGATGGGTCCGGAGGAGGCCGATATAAGCAGTACTTC. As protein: CASSDGSGGGRYKQYF.

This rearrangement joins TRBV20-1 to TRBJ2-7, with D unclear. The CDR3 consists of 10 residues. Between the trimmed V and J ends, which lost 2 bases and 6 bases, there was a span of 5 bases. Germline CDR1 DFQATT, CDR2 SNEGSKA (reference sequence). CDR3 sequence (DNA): TGCAGTGCTAGATGGCTCGAGCAGTACTTC. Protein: CSARWLEQYF.

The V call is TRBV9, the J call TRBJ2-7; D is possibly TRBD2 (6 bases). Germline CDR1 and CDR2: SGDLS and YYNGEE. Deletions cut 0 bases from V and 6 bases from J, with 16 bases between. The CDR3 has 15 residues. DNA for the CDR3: TGTGCCAGCAGCGTAGGGTGGGGTCTAGCGCCCGAGCAGTACTTC. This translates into CASSVGWGLAPEQYF.

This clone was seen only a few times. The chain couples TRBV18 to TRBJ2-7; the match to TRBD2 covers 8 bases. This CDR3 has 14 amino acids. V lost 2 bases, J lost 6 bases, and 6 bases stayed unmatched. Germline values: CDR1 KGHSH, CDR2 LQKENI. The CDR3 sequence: CASSPDSGASEQYF. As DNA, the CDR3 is TGTGCCAGCTCACCAGATAGCGGGGCCTCCGAGCAGTACTTC.

CDR3 protein: CASSPPSGWNIQYF. CDR3 in DNA: TGTGCCAGCAGTCCTCCTAGCGGCTGGAACATTCAGTACTTC. This chain uses TRBV28 with TRBJ2-4; 7 nucleotides match TRBD2. This CDR3 is built from 14 residues. Losses at the gene ends were 5 bases for V and 7 bases for J; bases not matched to a gene: 8. Germline-derived CDR1 and CDR2 are MDHEN and SYDVKM.

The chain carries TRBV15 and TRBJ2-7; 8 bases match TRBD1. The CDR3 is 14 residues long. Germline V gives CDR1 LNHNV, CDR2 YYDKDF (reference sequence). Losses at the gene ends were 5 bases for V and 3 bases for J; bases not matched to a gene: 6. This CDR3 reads CATSRTGYGYEQYF. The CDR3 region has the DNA TGTGCCACCAGCCGGACAGGGTATGGCTACGAGCAGTACTTC.

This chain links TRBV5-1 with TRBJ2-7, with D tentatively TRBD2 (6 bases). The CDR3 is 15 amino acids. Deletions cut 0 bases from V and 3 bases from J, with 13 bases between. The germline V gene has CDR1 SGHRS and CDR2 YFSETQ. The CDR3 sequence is CASSLATEGNYEQYF. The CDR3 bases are TGCGCCAGCAGCTTGGCAACGGAGGGGAACTACGAGCAGTACTTC.

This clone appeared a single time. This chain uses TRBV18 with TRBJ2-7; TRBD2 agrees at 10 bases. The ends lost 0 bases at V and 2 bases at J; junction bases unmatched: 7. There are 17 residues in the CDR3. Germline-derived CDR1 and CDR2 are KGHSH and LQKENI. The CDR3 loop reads CASSPPKLAGSTYEQYF. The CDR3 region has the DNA TGTGCCAGCTCACCACCGAAACTAGCGGGGTCTACCTACGAGCAGTACTTC.

This chain's CDR3 is CASSGQGYYEQYF. CDR3 DNA sequence: TGTGCCAGCAGTGGACAGGGGTACTACGAGCAGTACTTC. The V gene is TRBV28, the J gene TRBJ2-7, with 9 bases lining up with TRBD1. This CDR3 is built from 13 residues. The V and J ends lost 5 bases and 3 bases, in that order; junction bases with no gene match: 2. The germline gives CDR1 MDHEN, CDR2 SYDVKM.

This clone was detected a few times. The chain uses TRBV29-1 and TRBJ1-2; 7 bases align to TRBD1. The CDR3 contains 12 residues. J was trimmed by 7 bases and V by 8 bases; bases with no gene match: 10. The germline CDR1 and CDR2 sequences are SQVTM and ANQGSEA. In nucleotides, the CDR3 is TGCAGCTCAGGACAGGACAGTGGTGGCTACACCTTC. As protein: CSSGQDSGGYTF. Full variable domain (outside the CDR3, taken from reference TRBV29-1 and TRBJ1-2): SAVISQKPSRDICQRGTSLTIQCQVDSQVTMMFWYRQQPGQSLTLIATANQGSEATYESGFVIDKFPISRPNLTFSTLTVSNMSPEDSSIYLCSSGQDSGGYTFGSGTRLTVV.

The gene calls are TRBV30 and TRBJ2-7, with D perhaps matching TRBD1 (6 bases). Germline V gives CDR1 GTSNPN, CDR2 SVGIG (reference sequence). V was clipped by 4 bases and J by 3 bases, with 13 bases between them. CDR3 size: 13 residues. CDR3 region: CAWKMDRFYEQYF. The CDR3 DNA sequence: TGTGCCTGGAAAATGGACAGATTCTACGAGCAGTACTTC.

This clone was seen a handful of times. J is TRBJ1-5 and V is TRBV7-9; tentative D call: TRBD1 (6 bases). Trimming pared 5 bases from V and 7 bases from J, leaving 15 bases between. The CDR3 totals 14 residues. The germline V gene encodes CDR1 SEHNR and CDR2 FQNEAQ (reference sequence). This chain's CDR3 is CASSPTGKEQPQHF. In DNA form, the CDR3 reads TGTGCCAGCAGCCCAACAGGGAAGGAACAGCCCCAGCATTTT.

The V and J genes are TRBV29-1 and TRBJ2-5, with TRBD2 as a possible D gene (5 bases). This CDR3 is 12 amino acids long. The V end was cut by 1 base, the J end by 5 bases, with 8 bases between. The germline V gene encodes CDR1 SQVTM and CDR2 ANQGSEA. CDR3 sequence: CSVEGPGETQYF. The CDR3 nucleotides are TGCAGCGTTGAAGGGCCGGGGGAGACCCAGTACTTC.

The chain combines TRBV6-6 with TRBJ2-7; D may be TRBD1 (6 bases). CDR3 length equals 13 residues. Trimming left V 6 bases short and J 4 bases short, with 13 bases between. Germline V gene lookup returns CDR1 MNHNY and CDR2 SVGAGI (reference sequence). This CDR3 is CASRLGQSYEQYF. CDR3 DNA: TGTGCCAGCAGGCTCGGACAGTCGTACGAGCAGTACTTC.

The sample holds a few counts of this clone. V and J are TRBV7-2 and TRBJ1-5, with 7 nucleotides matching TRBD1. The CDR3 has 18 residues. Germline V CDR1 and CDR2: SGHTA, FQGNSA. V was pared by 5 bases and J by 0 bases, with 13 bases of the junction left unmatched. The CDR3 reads CASSPWTGLDSSNQPQHF. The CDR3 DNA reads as TGTGCCAGCAGCCCGTGGACAGGCCTAGACTCTAGCAATCAGCCCCAGCATTTT.

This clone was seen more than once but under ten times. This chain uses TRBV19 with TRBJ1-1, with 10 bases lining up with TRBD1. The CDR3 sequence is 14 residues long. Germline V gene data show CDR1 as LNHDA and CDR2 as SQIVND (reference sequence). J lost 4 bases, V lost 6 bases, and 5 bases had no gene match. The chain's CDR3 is CASRRRDRGTEAFF. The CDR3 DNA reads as TGTGCCAGTAGGCGCCGGGACAGGGGCACTGAAGCTTTCTTT. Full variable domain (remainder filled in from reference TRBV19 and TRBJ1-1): DGGITQSPKYLFRKEGQNVTLSCEQNLNHDAMYWYRQDPGQGLRLIYYSQIVNDFQKGDIAEGYSVSREKKESFPLTVTSAQKNPTAFYLCASRRRDRGTEAFFGQGTRLTVV.

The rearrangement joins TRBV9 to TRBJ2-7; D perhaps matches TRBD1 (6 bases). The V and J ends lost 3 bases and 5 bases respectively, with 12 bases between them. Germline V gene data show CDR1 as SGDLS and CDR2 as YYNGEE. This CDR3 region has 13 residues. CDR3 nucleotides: TGTGCCAGCAGCGCCTTACAGGGCCACGAGCAGTACTTC. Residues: CASSALQGHEQYF. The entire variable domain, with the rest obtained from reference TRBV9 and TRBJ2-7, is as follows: DSGVTQTPKHLITATGQRVTLRCSPRSGDLSVYWYQQSLDQGLQFLIQYYNGEERAKGNILERFSAQQFPDLHSELNLSSLELGDSALYFCASSALQGHEQYFGPGTRLTVT.

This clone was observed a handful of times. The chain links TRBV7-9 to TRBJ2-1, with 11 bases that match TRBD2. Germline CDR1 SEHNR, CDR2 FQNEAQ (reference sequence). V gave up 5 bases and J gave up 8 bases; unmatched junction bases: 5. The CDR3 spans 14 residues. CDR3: CASSPGTSGDEQFF. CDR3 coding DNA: TGTGCCAGCAGCCCCGGGACTAGCGGCGATGAGCAGTTCTTC.